Each of the 3 T cell receptor beta chains below was sequenced from the same sample in a study of radiation and T cells in renal cell carcinoma. Noted time point: blood 4 weeks post-SBRT, at nephrectomy. The treatment here: 15 Gy SBRT to primary tumor, nephrectomy 4 weeks later. Data came from immunoSEQ multiplex PCR; TCRdb stores just in-frame clones and leaves some out. The table shows approximately 70,000 clones, with around 80% occurring only once. The sequences come from blood, collected from a patient whose treatment included radiotherapy and nephrectomy. The receptor source for this set is a man aged 55 to 69 with renal cell carcinoma.

This chain connects TRBV7-7 to TRBJ1-4; 9 bases align to TRBD1. The CDR3 is 15 amino acids. V trimming: 1 base; J trimming: 4 bases; junction bases outside the gene matches: 1. CDR1 and CDR2 from the germline V gene are SSHAT and FNYEAQ (reference sequence). DNA for the CDR3: TGTGCCAGCAGCTTAGGGACAGGGGTTAATGAAAAACTGTTTTTT. Its translation is CASSLGTGVNEKLFF. Full variable domain (outside the CDR3, taken from reference TRBV7-7 and TRBJ1-4): GAGVSQSPRYKVTKRGQDVTLRCDPISSHATLYWYQQALGQGPEFLTYFNYEAQPDKSGLPSDRFSAERPEGSISTLTIQRTEQRDSAMYRCASSLGTGVNEKLFFGSGTQLSVL.

The rearrangement joins TRBV21-1 to TRBJ2-1; TRBD2, as called in the table, went unchecked against the DNA. TRBV21-1 corresponds to a pseudogene. The CDR3 runs 12 residues. CDR3 nucleotides: TGTGCCAGCAGCTCCGGGGTCGATGAGCAGTTCTTC. Translated, it gives CASSSGVDEQFF.

J is TRBJ2-2 and V is TRBV5-1, with D unresolved. The V gene lost 4 bases and the J gene lost 5 bases, with 9 bases spanning the gap. The CDR3 is 13 amino acids. Germline V gene data show CDR1 as SGHRS and CDR2 as YFSETQ. This chain's CDR3 is CASSATSTGELFF. The CDR3 DNA sequence: TGCGCCAGCAGCGCGACTTCAACCGGGGAGCTGTTTTTT. The variable domain in full, completed from reference TRBV5-1 and TRBJ2-2, reads KAGVTQTPRYLIKTRGQQVTLSCSPISGHRSVSWYQQTPGQGLQFLFEYFSETQRNKGNFPGRFSGRQFSNSRSEMNVSTLELGDSALYLCASSATSTGELFFGEGSRLTVL.